These T cell receptor beta chains were read from a single sample in a study of blood T cell repertoires in COVID-19. Clones were read by immunoSEQ multiplex PCR, and TCRdb kept only the in-frame ones, dropping some. The sample has 110,000 to 150,000 clones; approximately 87% are singletons. The material sequenced was PBMCs or T cells enriched from blood (not recorded which). Receptors were obtained from a man between 60 and 75 years old who had recovered from COVID-19. Both conserved end residues are part of each CDR3. D genes are given only for firm matches. Clone size is given for some rows only: seen once, a few or many times, or a class if the clone is expanded.

size	V	D	J	length	DNA	CDR3
.	TRBV11-2	.	TRBJ2-7	11	TGTGCCAGCAGCTTACAATACGAGCAGTACTTC	CASSLQYEQYF
.	TRBV7-9	.	TRBJ2-2	14	TGTGCCAGCAGCCAAGACAGTAACACCGGGGAGCTGTTTTTT	CASSQDSNTGELFF
.	TRBV27	.	TRBJ1-1	12	TGTGCCAGCAGTTCCTGGACAAGTGAAGCTTTCTTT	CASSSWTSEAFF
.	TRBV5-6	.	TRBJ2-7	13	TGTGCCAGCAGCTCCGGGAACTCCTACGAGCAGTACTTC	CASSSGNSYEQYF
once	TRBV18	.	TRBJ2-2	18	TGTGCCAGCTCACCAGGAACAGGGTCCCTTTCGAACACCGGGGAGCTGTTTTTT	CASSPGTGSLSNTGELFF
.	TRBV25-1	.	TRBJ2-7	13	TGTGCCAGCAGTGAGCCAGGGGTCCACGAGCAGTACTTC	CASSEPGVHEQYF
few	TRBV4-1	.	TRBJ2-1	15	TGCGCCAGCAGCCCCCTCGCTACCATCCACAATGAGCAGTTCTTC	CASSPLATIHNEQFF
.	TRBV6-4	TRBD2	TRBJ2-1	15	TGTGCCAGCAGTGTCGGGACTAGCGGGCTGGGGGAGCAGTTCTTC	CASSVGTSGLGEQFF
.	TRBV5-5	.	TRBJ2-6	19	TGTGCCAGCAGCCTACAGGGCACCGTCTTATTGTCTGGGGCCAACGTCCTGACTTTC	CASSLQGTVLLSGANVLTF
.	TRBV29-1	.	TRBJ1-2	14	TGCAGCGCTGTAGGGACTGTCTCTAACTATGGCTACACCTTC	CSAVGTVSNYGYTF
.	TRBV28	.	TRBJ2-5	14	TGTGCCAGCAGTTTACTGGGGCTGGGGGAGACCCAGTACTTC	CASSLLGLGETQYF
.	TRBV2	.	TRBJ1-1	14	TGTGCCAGCAGTGCGCGGGGCTACAACACTGAAGCTTTCTTT	CASSARGYNTEAFF
.	TRBV18	TRBD2	TRBJ2-3	16	TGTGCCAGCTCACCATTGATCCTAGCGGGAGCAGATACGCAGTATTTT	CASSPLILAGADTQYF
.	TRBV28	.	TRBJ1-2	12	TGTGCCAGCAGTTTGGGGGGGCCTGGCTACACCTTC	CASSLGGPGYTF
once	TRBV2	TRBD1	TRBJ1-1	13	TGTGCCAGCAGTGTCTCAGGGGGCACTGAAGCTTTCTTT	CASSVSGGTEAFF
.	TRBV19	.	TRBJ1-1	13	TGTGCCAGTACACGGCAGGGGACCACTGAAGCTTTCTTT	CASTRQGTTEAFF